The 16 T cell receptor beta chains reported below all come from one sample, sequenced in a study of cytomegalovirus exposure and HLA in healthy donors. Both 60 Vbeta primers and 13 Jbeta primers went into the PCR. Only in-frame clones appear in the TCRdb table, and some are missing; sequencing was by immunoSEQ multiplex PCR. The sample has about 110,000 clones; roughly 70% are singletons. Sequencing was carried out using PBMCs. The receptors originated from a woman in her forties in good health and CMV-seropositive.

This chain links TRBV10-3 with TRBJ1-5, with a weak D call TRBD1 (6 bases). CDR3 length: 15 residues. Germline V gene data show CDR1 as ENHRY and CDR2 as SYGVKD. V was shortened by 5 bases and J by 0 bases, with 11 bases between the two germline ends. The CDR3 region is CAISPRGDSNQPQHF. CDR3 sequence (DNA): TGTGCCATCAGTCCCAGGGGTGATAGCAATCAGCCCCAGCATTTT.

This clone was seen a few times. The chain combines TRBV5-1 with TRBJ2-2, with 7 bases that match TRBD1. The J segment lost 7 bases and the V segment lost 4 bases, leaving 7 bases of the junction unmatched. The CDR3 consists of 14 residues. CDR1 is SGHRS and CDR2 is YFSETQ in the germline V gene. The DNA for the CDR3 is TGCGCCAGCAGCGGCCCGCAGGGGGACGGGGAGCTGTTTTTT. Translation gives CASSGPQGDGELFF.

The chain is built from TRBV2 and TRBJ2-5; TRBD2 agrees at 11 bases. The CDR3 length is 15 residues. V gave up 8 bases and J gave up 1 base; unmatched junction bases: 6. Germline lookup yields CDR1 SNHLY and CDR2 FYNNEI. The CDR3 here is CASPLAGGPQETQYF. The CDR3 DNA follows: TGTGCCAGCCCCCTAGCGGGGGGCCCCCAAGAGACCCAGTACTTC.

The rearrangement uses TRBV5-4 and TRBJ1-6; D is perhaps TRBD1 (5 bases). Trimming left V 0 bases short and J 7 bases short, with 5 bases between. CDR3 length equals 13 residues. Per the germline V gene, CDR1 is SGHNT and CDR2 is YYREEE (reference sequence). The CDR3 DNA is TGTGCCAGCAGCTTGGGACAGAATTCACCCCTCCACTTT. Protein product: CASSLGQNSPLHF.

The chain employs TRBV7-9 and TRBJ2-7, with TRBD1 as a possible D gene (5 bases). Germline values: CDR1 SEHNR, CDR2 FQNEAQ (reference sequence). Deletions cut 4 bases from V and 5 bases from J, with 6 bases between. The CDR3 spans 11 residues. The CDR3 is CASSWGDEQYF. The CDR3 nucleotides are TGTGCCAGCAGCTGGGGCGACGAGCAGTACTTC.

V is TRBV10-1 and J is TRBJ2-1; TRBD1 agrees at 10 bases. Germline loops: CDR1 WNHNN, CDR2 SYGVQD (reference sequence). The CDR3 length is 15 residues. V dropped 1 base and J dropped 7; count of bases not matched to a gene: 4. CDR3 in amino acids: CASSEWTGGRNEQFF. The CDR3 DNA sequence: TGCGCCAGCAGTGAGTGGACAGGGGGGCGGAATGAGCAGTTCTTC.

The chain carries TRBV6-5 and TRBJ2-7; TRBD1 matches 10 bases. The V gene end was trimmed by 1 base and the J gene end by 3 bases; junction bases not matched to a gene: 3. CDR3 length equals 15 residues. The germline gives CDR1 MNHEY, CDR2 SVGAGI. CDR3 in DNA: TGTGCCAGCAGTTACTGGACAGGGGGTATCTACGAGCAGTACTTC. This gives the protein CASSYWTGGIYEQYF.

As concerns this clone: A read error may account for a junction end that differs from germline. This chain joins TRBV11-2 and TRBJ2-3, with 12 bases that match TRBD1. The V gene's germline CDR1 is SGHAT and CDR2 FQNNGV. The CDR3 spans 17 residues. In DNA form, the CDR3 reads TGTGCCACCCGACGAAGATTGGGGACAGGGGGCACGGATACGCAGTATTTT. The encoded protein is CATRRRLGTGGTDTQYF.

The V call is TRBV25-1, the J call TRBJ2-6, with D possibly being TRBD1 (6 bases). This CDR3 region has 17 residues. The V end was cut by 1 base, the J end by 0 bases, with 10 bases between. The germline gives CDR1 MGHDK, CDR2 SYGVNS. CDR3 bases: TGTGCCAGCAGTGAATCGACGGGACACTCTGGGGCCAACGTCCTGACTTTC. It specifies CASSESTGHSGANVLTF.

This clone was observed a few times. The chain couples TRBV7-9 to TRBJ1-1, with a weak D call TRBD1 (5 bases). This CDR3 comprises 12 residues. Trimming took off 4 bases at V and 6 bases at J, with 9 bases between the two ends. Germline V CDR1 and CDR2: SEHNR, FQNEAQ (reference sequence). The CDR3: CASSSVGAEAFF. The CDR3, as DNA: TGTGCCAGCAGCTCCGTAGGGGCTGAAGCTTTCTTT.

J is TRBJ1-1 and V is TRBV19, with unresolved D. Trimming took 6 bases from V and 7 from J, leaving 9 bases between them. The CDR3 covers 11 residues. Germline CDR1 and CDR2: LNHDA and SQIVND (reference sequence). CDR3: CASSSIGEAFF. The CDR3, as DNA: TGTGCCAGTAGCTCCATCGGTGAAGCTTTCTTT.

The chain's CDR3 is CASSLGGGGTGELFF. Here the CDR3 DNA reads TGTGCCAGCAGCTTGGGTGGGGGGGGCACCGGGGAGCTGTTTTTT. The chain recombines TRBV5-4 with TRBJ2-2, with TRBD2 matching over 7 bases. The CDR3 length is 15 residues. The J segment lost 4 bases and the V segment lost 0 bases, leaving 3 bases of the junction unmatched. Germline values: CDR1 SGHNT, CDR2 YYREEE (reference sequence).

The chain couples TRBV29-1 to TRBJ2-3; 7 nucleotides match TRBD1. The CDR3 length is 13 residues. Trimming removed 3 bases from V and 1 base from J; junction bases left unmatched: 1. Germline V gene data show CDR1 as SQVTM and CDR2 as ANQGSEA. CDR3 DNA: TGCAGCGTTGATGGGACAGGCACAGATACGCAGTATTTT. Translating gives CSVDGTGTDTQYF.

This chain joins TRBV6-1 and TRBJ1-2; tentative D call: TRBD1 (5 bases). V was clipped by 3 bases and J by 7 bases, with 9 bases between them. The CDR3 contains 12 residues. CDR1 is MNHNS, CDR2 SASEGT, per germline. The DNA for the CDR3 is TGTGCCAGCAGTGACAGGGAGGGTGGCTACACCTTC. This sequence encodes CASSDREGGYTF.

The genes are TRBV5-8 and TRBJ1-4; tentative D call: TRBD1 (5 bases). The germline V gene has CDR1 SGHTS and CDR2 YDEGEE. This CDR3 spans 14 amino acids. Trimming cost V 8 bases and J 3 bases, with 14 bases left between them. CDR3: CASSLWGANEKLFF. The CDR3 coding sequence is TGTGCCAGTTCACTCTGGGGGGCTAATGAAAAACTGTTTTTT. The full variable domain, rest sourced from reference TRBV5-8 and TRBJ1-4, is EAGVTQSPTHLIKTRGQQATLRCSPISGHTSVYWYQQALGLGLQFLLWYDEGEERNRGNFPPRFSGRQFPNYSSELNVNALELEDSALYLCASSLWGANEKLFFGSGTQLSVL.

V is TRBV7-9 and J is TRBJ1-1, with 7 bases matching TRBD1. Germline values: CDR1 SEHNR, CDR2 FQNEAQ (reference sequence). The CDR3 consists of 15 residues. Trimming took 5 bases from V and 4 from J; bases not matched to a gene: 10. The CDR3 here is CASSLRQGEGTEAFF. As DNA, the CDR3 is TGTGCCAGCAGCCTACGACAGGGCGAGGGCACTGAAGCTTTCTTT.